The present T cell receptor beta chain was sequenced within a study of shared clonotypes between healthy human individuals. The naive CD8 subset, CD45RO-negative cells positively selected for CCR7, excluded terminally differentiated effector memory CD45RA+ cells. Every donor, a Caucasian adult, lived in Nashville, Tennessee. Deep-level running was used for the assay. Generated by immunoSEQ multiplex PCR, the TCRdb table keeps only in-frame clones and is missing some. The sample holds about 2.1 million clones, around 95% seen once. Germline loops: CDR1 MNHEY, CDR2 SVGAGI. V was shortened by 4 bases and J by 1 base, with 8 bases between the two germline ends. There are 13 residues in the CDR3.

Sequencing input: naive CD8+ T cells from PBMCs. This clonotype originated in a young man in good health. Some clones in this sample may be carry-over from other donors' samples. The chain recombines TRBV6-5 with TRBJ2-7; either TRBD1 or TRBD2 may fit D (5 bases each). The CDR3 region has the DNA TGTGCCAGCAGTTGGGGGAAGTCCTACGAGCAGTACTTC. Translated: CASSWGKSYEQYF.